This T cell receptor beta chain was retrieved from a study of early T cells in non-severe SARS-CoV-2 infection (dated by TCRdb to the early 2020s). In terms of the full investigation: TCR sequencing used bulk RNA from unsorted whole blood, so alpha and beta chains could not be paired.

The CDR3 holds 15 amino acids from the cysteine to the phenylalanine. The entry retains the CDR3 DNA only, 45 bases that are in frame from base 1. V is clipped by 5 bases and J by 4 bases, and the sequence between their germline boundaries is 19 bases long. CDR1 and CDR2 are read off the germline V gene (reference sequence) as DFQATT and SNEGSKA. The library came from 5' RACE. The sample was run on a NextSeq 500. To correct for sequencing error and PCR bias, the TCR library protocol tagged individual cDNA molecules with unique molecular identifiers. Both TCR alpha and beta chains were sequenced, and tight co-correlation was observed between alpha and beta sequence abundances in each sample. In the source study's methods: Decombinator V4 was used to annotate the V gene, J gene and CDR3 of the TCR sequences. TCRs were defined as expanded if a significant change between any two time points was detected under a Poisson model with p below 0.0001. TCR abundances were normalised to the total number of TCRs sequenced per sample and were expressed as counts per million. MAIT TCRs were defined by TRAV1-2 paired with TRAJ12, TRAJ20 or TRAJ33, and iNKT TCRs by TRAV10 paired with TRAJ18. VDJdb, accessed 1 November 2021, was searched for CMV, EBV and SARS-CoV-2 annotated TCRs, excluding TCRs annotated for multiple antigens. TCRdb passed the public sequencing reads through fastp at Q25 and MiXCR, retaining productive beta sequences. Each entry merges the rows of one CDR3 protein and shows their most common DNA and genes. The V and J calls come from TCRdb's annotation, not from the publication. The sample includes around 92,000 distinct CDR3 sequences, with 8% to 13% observed a single time. In total, the top ten clones hold 5.1% of the sample.

This clonotype has at least ten counts. Its target antigen remains unknown. The record has no base qualities; no much larger clone is one base away. Study-wide findings and limitations: VDJdb matching was skewed toward anti-spike CD8 responses, so virus-specific expansions were likely underestimated and private and CD4 specificities were missed.

Set within a cohort of healthcare workers in London, UK, this nested case-control study involved weekly PCR testing of nasopharyngeal swabs along with blood sampling. Healthcare workers were enrolled in the week of the UK lockdown, from 23 to 31 March 2020, and were followed every week for up to about 16 weeks. The chain joins TRBV20-1 to TRBJ2-3, with no reliable assignment of the D segment. The sequence derives from an adult who was a healthcare worker with PCR-confirmed SARS-CoV-2 infection or an uninfected control (not recorded which). Material: whole blood. CDR3 region: CSAVPPVSRPDTQYF. The bases are TGCAGTGCTGTCCCCCCCGTTTCTCGGCCAGATACGCAGTATTTT.